Sequencing of this T cell receptor (beta chain) was carried out in a study of blood T cells in healthy people across ages. The study's findings and limits: Those diversity estimates obtained from one million T cells were thought to be underestimates. Per-million-T-cell TCR beta diversity fell roughly linearly with age.

The CDR3 loop spans 14 amino acids. Germline lookup yields CDR1 SGHRS and CDR2 YFSETQ. Comment on this clonotype: The antigen remains undetermined. One end of the junction does not line up with germline, which may come from a read error.

A second PCR, run for about 6 to 12 cycles, used a sample-barcoded 5' primer plus a J-beta primer mix. TCRdb passed the 5' RACE reads through MiXCR, listing each CDR3 protein once. The table lists some 850,000 distinct CDR3 sequences, 20% to 30% of them singletons, with under 3% in the top ten. These data were also reused for a study on T cells of mothers and their children. As that study records: Both sample barcodes and 2-4 random nucleotides came from the M1S primer of the second PCR. Per mother, over 8 million TCR beta CDR3 reads were obtained; per child, 2.5 million to 3.5 million.

Material: blood. The rearrangement links TRBV5-1 to TRBJ2-5; a possible D gene is TRBD2 (6 bases). This receptor was identified in a boy younger than 18 in good health. Here the CDR3 reads CASSPRGQYNEQLF. DNA of the CDR3: TGCGCCAGCAGCCCGCGGGGTCAGTACAATGAGCAGCTCTTC.